The 26 T cell receptor beta chains reported below all come from one sample, sequenced in a study of graft-versus-host responses after intestinal transplantation. TCRdb's table, derived via immunoSEQ multiplex PCR, lists solely in-frame clones and lacks some. The sample holds 40,000 or so clones, approximately 89% seen once. Source: PBMCs, taken 267 days after transplant. The receptors stem from a human patient who received an intestinal transplant, so some T cells may come from the graft donor.

The rearrangement uses TRBV7-9 and TRBJ2-1; maybe TRBD2 (7 bases). V lost 3 bases to trimming and J lost 15 bases, with 21 bases between them. Germline V lookup: CDR1 SEHNR, CDR2 FQNEAQ (reference sequence). The CDR3 runs to 14 residues. The CDR3 region is CASSLTPGEGGPFF. CDR3 bases: TGTGCCAGCAGCTTGACACCTGGCGAGGGGGGGCCGTTCTTC.

The J gene is TRBJ2-3, the V gene TRBV6-6, with 9 bases lining up with TRBD2. The germline V gene encodes CDR1 MNHNY and CDR2 SVGAGI (reference sequence). The CDR3 is made up of 14 amino acids. V shed 4 bases and J 5 bases; nucleotides not matched to a gene: 4. The CDR3 sequence is CASSWRGGLDTQYF. DNA for the CDR3: TGTGCCAGCAGTTGGCGGGGGGGATTAGATACGCAGTATTTT.

The chain combines TRBV4-1 with TRBJ2-1, with 10 bases fitting TRBD2. The CDR3 is 18 residues long. Trimming at V came to 0 bases and at J to 3 bases, leaving 8 bases not matched to a gene. The germline V gene encodes CDR1 MGHRA and CDR2 YSYEKL. CDR3 in amino acids: CASSQDNLAGALYNEQFF. The CDR3 DNA sequence: TGCGCCAGCAGCCAAGACAACCTAGCGGGGGCTCTCTACAATGAGCAGTTCTTC.

The J gene is TRBJ2-7, the V gene TRBV13; TRBD2 is a possible D gene (5 bases). The germline gives CDR1 PRHDT, CDR2 FYEKMQ (reference sequence). Trimming left V 5 bases short and J 5 bases short, with 19 bases between. The CDR3 runs 15 residues. In nucleotides, the CDR3 is TGTGCCAGCAGCGATCGCCCCGGGCCCGGGGACGAGCAGTACTTC. The encoded protein is CASSDRPGPGDEQYF.

The genes are TRBV29-1 and TRBJ1-2; D call uncertain. Trimming cost V 4 bases and J 3 bases, with 15 bases left between them. CDR1 is SQVTM, CDR2 ANQGSEA, per germline. This CDR3 is built from 14 residues. As DNA, the CDR3 is TGCAGCGTTGTCTCCGAGGGAGCCGACTATGGCTACACCTTC. It yields the protein CSVVSEGADYGYTF.

This chain connects TRBV6-9 to TRBJ1-2; D not resolved. This CDR3 has 11 amino acids. Germline loops: CDR1 MNHGY, CDR2 SVAAGI. V gave up 1 base and J gave up 3 bases, with 0 bases separating them. The CDR3 bases are TGTGCCAGCAGTTATTACTATGGCTACACCTTC. Translating gives CASSYYYGYTF.

The chain recombines TRBV7-9 with TRBJ2-7; 7 bases align to TRBD1. Germline assignment: CDR1 SEHNR and CDR2 FQNEAQ (reference sequence). Trimming cost V 2 bases and J 2 bases; bases outside gene matches: 6. This CDR3 has 15 amino acids. The CDR3 nucleotides read TGTGCCAGCAGCTTAACAAGGACAGGAACCTACGAGCAGTACTTC. This sequence encodes CASSLTRTGTYEQYF.

This chain links TRBV27 with TRBJ2-7; TRBD2 might be the D (6 bases). Germline lookup yields CDR1 MNHEY and CDR2 SMNVEV (reference sequence). V lost 3 bases and J lost 4, with 13 bases in between. The CDR3 contains 14 residues. In nucleotides, the CDR3 is TGTGCCAGCAGTTTGGCGGGGTTAGGATACGAGCAGTACTTC. As protein: CASSLAGLGYEQYF.

The chain recombines TRBV7-3 with TRBJ1-1; D is unresolved. Between the trimmed V and J ends, which lost 5 bases and 3 bases, there was a span of 16 bases. CDR1 and CDR2 (germline): SGHTA, FQGTGA. CDR3 length equals 15 residues. CDR3 in DNA: TGTGCCAGCAGCCCGTTTCACAGTGGGGACACTGAAGCTTTCTTT. It is translated as CASSPFHSGDTEAFF.

The CDR3 here is CASSYGNEQFF. In nucleotides, the CDR3 is TGTGCCAGCAGTTATGGCAATGAGCAGTTCTTC. The V and J genes are TRBV27 and TRBJ2-1; D gene unclear. From germline, CDR1 is MNHEY and CDR2 SMNVEV (reference sequence). The CDR3 totals 11 residues. V dropped 4 bases and J dropped 6 bases, with 4 bases sitting between them.

The V call is TRBV5-4, the J call TRBJ2-7, with D perhaps being TRBD1 or TRBD2 (6 bases each). Trimming took 5 bases from V and 4 from J, leaving 19 bases between them. The CDR3 runs to 15 residues. CDR1 SGHNT and CDR2 YYREEE come from the germline V gene (reference sequence). The CDR3, as DNA: TGTGCCAGCAGAGTTAGGGGGGCCCCTACTTACGAGCAGTACTTC. Its protein product is CASRVRGAPTYEQYF.

The genes are TRBV7-2 and TRBJ1-1; D gene unclear. Germline V gene data show CDR1 as SGHTA and CDR2 as FQGNSA. CDR3 length: 13 residues. Trimming shortened V by 1 base and J by 6 bases, and 9 bases separated the two germline ends. CDR3 region: CASSLGILSEAFF. CDR3 in DNA: TGTGCCAGCAGCTTAGGGATCCTTTCTGAAGCTTTCTTT.

This clone has just a few counts. This chain uses TRBV4-2 with TRBJ2-7; TRBD2 matches 7 bases. In germline, CDR1 is LGHNA, CDR2 YNFKEQ. The ends lost 0 bases at V and 2 bases at J; junction bases unmatched: 4. The CDR3 spans 15 residues. The CDR3 is CASSQDIGGAYEQYF. CDR3 coding DNA: TGTGCCAGCAGCCAAGACATTGGGGGGGCCTACGAGCAGTACTTC.

This clone showed up just once. The chain recombines TRBV5-1 with TRBJ2-5; D unclear. Germline V gives CDR1 SGHRS, CDR2 YFSETQ. This CDR3 region has 17 residues. The V and J ends lost 2 bases and 0 bases respectively, with 17 bases between them. The CDR3 region is CASSFRMVGDHQETQYF. The CDR3 DNA reads as TGCGCCAGCAGCTTCCGGATGGTAGGCGATCACCAAGAGACCCAGTACTTC.

This chain links TRBV6-1 with TRBJ1-6; 8 bases align to TRBD1. The CDR3 spans 14 residues. V shed 6 bases and J 10 bases; nucleotides not matched to a gene: 8. Germline values: CDR1 MNHNS, CDR2 SASEGT. In nucleotides, the CDR3 is TGTGCCAGCAGGGTCAGGGGGCTAAGGTCACCCCTCCACTTT. Its translation: CASRVRGLRSPLHF.

This clone has only one observation. V is TRBV7-6 and J is TRBJ1-4; D is unclear. Trimming took off 1 base at V and 17 bases at J, with 14 bases between the two ends. The CDR3 totals 12 residues. Germline V lookup: CDR1 SGHVS, CDR2 FNYEAQ. Here the CDR3 reads CASSLVQTGSFF. Written as DNA, the CDR3 is TGTGCCAGCAGCTTAGTACAGACGGGCAGTTTTTTT.

In its sample, this clone was seen once. CDR3 sequence: CASSQQTPPRVTNEKLFF. The CDR3 region has the DNA TGCGCCAGCAGCCAACAAACGCCACCGCGGGTAACTAATGAAAAACTGTTTTTT. The rearrangement links TRBV4-1 to TRBJ1-4; D gene unclear. Germline V lookup: CDR1 MGHRA, CDR2 YSYEKL. Trimming pared 2 bases from V and 1 base from J, leaving 17 bases between. The CDR3 extends over 18 amino acids.

V and J are TRBV6-1 and TRBJ2-7; no clear D gene. Germline V gene lookup returns CDR1 MNHNS and CDR2 SASEGT. This CDR3 region has 17 residues. Between the trimmed V and J ends, which lost 3 bases and 0 bases, there was a span of 18 bases. This CDR3 is CASSDLPERPSSYEQYF. The CDR3 DNA sequence: TGTGCCAGCAGTGACCTCCCCGAGAGACCTAGCTCCTACGAGCAGTACTTC.

The table lists this clone with a few counts. The V and J genes are TRBV5-4 and TRBJ1-4; a weak D match, TRBD1 (5 bases). This CDR3 is built from 17 residues. V was trimmed by 1 base and J by 5 bases, leaving 18 bases between them. Germline CDR1 is SGHNT and CDR2 is YYREEE (reference sequence). The CDR3 is CASSLSGGGSLNEKLFF. In nucleotides, the CDR3 is TGTGCCAGCAGCTTGAGCGGGGGGGGGTCCCTAAATGAAAAACTGTTTTTT.

V is TRBV14 and J is TRBJ2-7, with D hard to call. Trimming took off 1 base at V and 3 bases at J, with 10 bases between the two ends. This CDR3 has 14 amino acids. Germline values: CDR1 SGHDN, CDR2 FVKESK. CDR3 amino acids: CASSQGASFYEQYF. In DNA form, the CDR3 reads TGTGCCAGCAGCCAAGGAGCCAGCTTCTACGAGCAGTACTTC.

The chain recombines TRBV5-4 with TRBJ1-6; D not resolved. Germline CDR1 is SGHNT and CDR2 is YYREEE (reference sequence). The CDR3 contains 16 residues. Between the trimmed V and J ends, which lost 0 bases and 0 bases, there was a span of 7 bases. This chain's CDR3 is CASSLVGSSYNSPLHF. Written as DNA, the CDR3 is TGTGCCAGCAGCTTGGTAGGGAGCTCCTATAATTCACCCCTCCACTTT.

This clone has only a few counts. The V and J genes are TRBV4-1 and TRBJ1-4, with TRBD1 identical over 11 bases. CDR3 length equals 16 residues. Looked up from germline, CDR1 is MGHRA and CDR2 is YSYEKL. The V and J ends lost 3 bases and 12 bases, in that order; junction bases with no gene match: 12. The CDR3 region has the DNA TGCGCCAGCAGCCATGGACAGGGGGCCGGTAATAGTGAACTGTTTTTT. Protein: CASSHGQGAGNSELFF.

This chain connects TRBV11-3 to TRBJ2-7; no clear D. CDR3 length: 17 amino acids. Germline V gene sequence: CDR1 SGHNT, CDR2 YENEEA. V lost 0 bases, J lost 5 bases, and 20 bases lay in between. The chain's CDR3 is CASSLERFGHPFDEQYF. The DNA of the CDR3 is TGTGCCAGCAGCTTAGAACGCTTTGGGCACCCCTTCGACGAGCAGTACTTC. The full variable domain, its missing parts supplied by reference TRBV11-3 and TRBJ2-7, is EAGVVQSPRYKIIEKKQPVAFWCNPISGHNTLYWYLQNLGQGPELLIRYENEEAVDDSQLPKDRFSAERLKGVDSTLKIQPAELGDSAVYLCASSLERFGHPFDEQYFGPGTRLTVT.

CDR3 in DNA: TGTGCCAGCAGCTTAGGCAGGCCGGGTTACAATGAGCAGTTCTTC. Translated, it gives CASSLGRPGYNEQFF. The rearrangement links TRBV7-9 to TRBJ2-1; D remains unclear. Germline CDR1 reads SEHNR; CDR2 reads FQNEAQ (reference sequence). The CDR3 consists of 15 residues. The germline V and J ends were trimmed by 1 base and 4 bases, with 11 bases remaining between them.

This clone was found once. The chain has TRBV7-2 and TRBJ1-5; weak D call: TRBD1 (5 bases). V dropped 1 base and J dropped 6 bases, with 13 bases sitting between them. The CDR3 has 15 residues. Germline V CDR1 and CDR2: SGHTA, FQGNSA. CDR3 residues: CASSLGGRGSQPQHF. In DNA, the CDR3 is TGTGCCAGCAGCTTAGGTGGGCGGGGGAGTCAGCCCCAGCATTTT.

This rearrangement joins TRBV7-9 to TRBJ1-1, with D possibly TRBD1 on 5 matching bases. The V end was cut by 5 bases, the J end by 10 bases, with 29 bases between. Germline V CDR1 and CDR2: SEHNR, FQNEAQ (reference sequence). The CDR3 runs 17 residues. Here the CDR3 DNA reads TGTGCCAGCAGCCCCCGGGGGGAGTCTGGGGTTCTGAGTGGAGCTTTCTTT. This translates into CASSPRGESGVLSGAFF.